This T cell receptor beta chain was retrieved from a study of shared clonotypes between healthy human individuals. From CD4+ cells came CD45RA+ naive and CD45RA-negative memory subsets. Trimming took 4 bases from V and 0 from J, leaving 8 bases between them. Germline CDR1 is SGHRS and CDR2 is YFSETQ. The CDR3 contains 14 residues. This clone was detected only once. No antigen is known for it. This specimen includes other DNA sequences encoding the same CDR3. Here immunoSEQ multiplex PCR was the method, and the copy in TCRdb shows in-frame clones only, minus some. This table holds about 1 million clones, more than 60% found once. General observations from the study: Shared across several donors were around 5% of the naive CD4 clonotypes. Naive subsets tended to show greater estimated richness than memory subsets. Tissue TCR repertoires likely differ from these blood-only repertoires.

The clonotype was recovered from a man aged 18 to 29 in good health. V gene TRBV5-1 combines with J gene TRBJ2-1, with D unclear. Material: memory CD4+ T cells sorted from blood. Sample subset: CD45RA-negative fraction. This CDR3 reads CASSQESSYNEQFF. CDR3 in DNA: TGCGCCAGCAGCCAGGAGAGCTCCTACAATGAGCAGTTCTTC.